The 8 T cell receptor beta chains below all came from one sample that was sequenced in a study of blood T cell repertoires in COVID-19. Clones were sequenced by immunoSEQ multiplex PCR, and TCRdb holds only the in-frame ones, with some missing. The table records 60,000 to 65,000 clones, around 85% of them present only once. Source material: peripheral blood. The receptors were gathered from a woman over 75 with active or convalescent COVID-19.

J is TRBJ2-7 and V is TRBV6-5; maybe TRBD2 (6 bases). Between the trimmed V and J ends, which lost 2 bases and 9 bases, there was a span of 23 bases. The CDR3 length is 16 residues. The germline gives CDR1 MNHEY, CDR2 SVGAGI. CDR3 residues: CASSYLGAVTPGGQYF. CDR3 sequence (DNA): TGTGCCAGCAGTTACCTAGGGGCCGTGACTCCCGGGGGGCAGTACTTC.

This chain's CDR3 is CASSRDRMNTIYF. The CDR3 coding sequence is TGCGCCAGCAGCCGAGACAGAATGAACACCATATATTTT. The V gene is TRBV4-1, the J gene TRBJ1-3, with a tentative D call TRBD1 (5 bases). V was clipped by 4 bases and J by 7 bases, with 11 bases between them. This CDR3 is 13 amino acids long. Germline V lookup: CDR1 MGHRA, CDR2 YSYEKL.

The rearrangement uses TRBV5-4 and TRBJ1-5, with D possibly being TRBD1 (6 bases). Germline CDR1 is SGHNT and CDR2 is YYREEE (reference sequence). Trimming pared 4 bases from V and 2 bases from J, leaving 10 bases between. This CDR3 has 14 amino acids. Here the CDR3 reads CASSRGGGNQPQHF. In nucleotides, the CDR3 is TGTGCCAGCAGCAGGGGGGGTGGCAATCAGCCCCAGCATTTT.

The V call is TRBV6-6, the J call TRBJ1-2; 7 bases align to TRBD1. Unmatched junction bases numbered 11, after V lost 8 bases and J lost 5 bases. The germline CDR1 and CDR2 sequences are MNHNY and SVGAGI (reference sequence). The CDR3 covers 14 residues. The CDR3 here is CASALTGYGYGYTF. As DNA, the CDR3 is TGTGCCAGCGCGCTGACAGGGTATGGGTATGGCTACACCTTC.

The chain carries TRBV19 and TRBJ2-1, with 16 bases identical to TRBD2. The CDR3 length is 15 residues. Germline V gene sequence: CDR1 LNHDA, CDR2 SQIVND (reference sequence). The J segment lost 13 bases and the V segment lost 3 bases, leaving 6 bases of the junction unmatched. The CDR3: CASSIRGTSGGGQFF. The CDR3 coding sequence is TGTGCCAGTAGTATTCGTGGGACTAGCGGGGGGGGTCAGTTCTTC.

This clone has more than one count but fewer than ten. This chain joins TRBV21-1 and TRBJ1-5; TRBD1 is taken as the D call from the table, unchecked against the DNA. TRBV21-1 is listed as a pseudogene. CDR3 size: 14 residues. The CDR3 DNA sequence: TGTGCCAGCACCGGACAGGGTTACAATCAGCCCCAGCATTTT. It specifies CASTGQGYNQPQHF.

In its sample, this clone was seen a few times. The identical CDR3 is also encoded by other nucleotide sequences in the sample. The chain uses TRBV18 and TRBJ1-1; a possible D gene is TRBD1 (5 bases). Trimming took off 2 bases at V and 6 bases at J, with 10 bases between the two ends. CDR1 and CDR2 (germline): KGHSH, LQKENI. The CDR3 runs 13 residues. For the CDR3, the DNA is TGTGCCAGCTCACCAGGTCAGGGTGCTGAAGCTTTCTTT. This sequence encodes CASSPGQGAEAFF.

This chain connects TRBV5-1 to TRBJ2-5, with D possibly being TRBD2 (6 bases). From germline, CDR1 is SGHRS and CDR2 YFSETQ. The CDR3 contains 13 residues. The V end lost 4 bases, the J end lost 2 bases, and 9 bases lay between the germline ends. The CDR3 region has the DNA TGCGCCAGCAGCCGGGACTCACAAGAGACCCAGTACTTC. Protein sequence: CASSRDSQETQYF.